This is a list of T cell receptor beta chains from one sample in a study of technical replicates of blood from a handful of donors. Clones were sequenced by immunoSEQ multiplex PCR, and TCRdb holds only the in-frame ones, with some missing. This table has 55,000 to 80,000 clones, approximately 93% appearing once. The specimen was T cells isolated from PBMCs. The receptors were gathered from a human donor in good health. The CDR3 runs from the conserved cysteine through the conserved F or W. Each record gives: V gene, D gene, J gene, clone size, CDR3 length, CDR3 protein, CDR3 DNA. The D gene is left open where the match is weak. The size of a clone is reported for some rows only, either as once, few or many, or as a class for expanded clones.

TRBV5-1	TRBD2	TRBJ2-5	.	15	CASSSGAGDGETQYF	TGCGCCAGCAGCTCTGGCGCGGGAGATGGAGAGACCCAGTACTTC
TRBV5-1	TRBD2	TRBJ2-7	.	16	CASSLGAGGPNYEQYF	TGCGCCAGCAGCTTGGGAGCGGGAGGGCCCAACTACGAGCAGTACTTC
TRBV6-5	.	TRBJ2-1	.	15	CASNTFGGSYNEQFF	TGTGCCAGTAATACTTTCGGGGGTTCCTACAATGAGCAGTTCTTC
TRBV5-6	TRBD1	TRBJ2-3	.	15	CASSLTGVSTDTQYF	TGTGCCAGCAGCTTGACAGGGGTAAGCACAGATACGCAGTATTTT
TRBV25-1	.	TRBJ1-1	few	13	CASSDFSNTEAFF	TGTGCCAGCAGTGACTTTAGTAACACTGAAGCTTTCTTT
TRBV7-8	TRBD1	TRBJ1-1	.	16	CASSLSGGGLNTEAFF	TGTGCCAGCAGCTTAAGTGGAGGGGGCTTGAACACTGAAGCTTTCTTT
TRBV11-1	TRBD1	TRBJ2-7	.	14	CASSPPTGSAEQYF	TGTGCCAGCAGCCCGCCGACAGGGTCAGCGGAGCAGTACTTC
TRBV12-5	.	TRBJ1-5	.	19	CASGLVRAAEPVGNQPQHF	TGTGCTAGTGGTTTGGTGAGGGCAGCTGAGCCGGTTGGCAATCAGCCCCAGCATTTT
TRBV19	.	TRBJ2-7	.	15	CASSIRQDRSYEQYF	TGTGCCAGTAGTATTAGACAGGACCGCTCCTACGAGCAGTACTTC
TRBV6-1	TRBD1	TRBJ1-4	.	15	CASSVLGGADEKLFF	TGTGCCAGCAGTGTATTAGGGGGCGCGGATGAAAAACTGTTTTTT
TRBV28	TRBD1	TRBJ1-2	.	15	CATLLPGQLNYGYTF	TGTGCCACCCTTCTACCGGGACAGCTTAACTATGGCTACACCTTC
TRBV30	.	TRBJ1-3	.	13	CAWSSGDGNTIYF	TGTGCCTGGAGTAGTGGAGATGGAAACACCATATATTTT
TRBV6-5	.	TRBJ2-2	.	14	CASRRQVVTGELFF	TGTGCCAGCAGAAGACAGGTGGTAACCGGGGAGCTGTTTTTT
TRBV5-1	TRBD2	TRBJ2-5	.	16	CASSLERGRIQETQYF	TGCGCCAGCAGCTTGGAGCGGGGGCGGATCCAAGAGACCCAGTACTTC
TRBV19	.	TRBJ1-4	once	15	CASSIDRTGLEKLFF	TGTGCCAGTAGTATCGACCGGACGGGACTCGAAAAACTGTTTTTT
TRBV11-2	.	TRBJ1-1	.	13	CASSLDGGREAFF	TGTGCCAGCAGCTTAGATGGCGGTCGTGAAGCTTTCTTT
TRBV18	TRBD1	TRBJ2-3	.	15	CASSPGQGGTDTQYF	TGTGCCAGCTCACCGGGACAGGGGGGCACAGATACGCAGTATTTT
TRBV19	.	TRBJ1-2	.	12	CATTDSNYGYTF	TGTGCCACAACGGACAGTAACTATGGCTACACCTTC
TRBV6-1	.	TRBJ2-7	.	15	CASSDQEGSSYEQYF	TGTGCCAGCAGTGACCAGGAGGGGAGCTCCTACGAGCAGTACTTC
TRBV19	.	TRBJ2-5	.	16	CASSGADLPYQETQYF	TGTGCCAGTAGTGGGGCGGACCTACCGTACCAAGAGACCCAGTACTTC
TRBV6-6	.	TRBJ2-1	.	14	CASSPGERASEQFF	TGTGCCAGCAGTCCGGGGGAGAGAGCGAGTGAGCAGTTCTTC
TRBV18	TRBD1	TRBJ2-6	.	19	CASSRSNRGTGFGANVLTF	TGTGCCAGCTCACGATCAAATCGCGGGACAGGGTTTGGGGCCAACGTCCTGACTTTC
TRBV19	TRBD2	TRBJ2-1	.	15	CASGISGGFYNEQFF	TGTGCCAGTGGGATTAGCGGGGGGTTTTACAATGAGCAGTTCTTC